Described below is a single TCR beta chain sequence and its context. Its cognate antigen has yet to be identified. No base quality information exists; no much larger clone differs at one position. This entry belongs to a study of blood T cell repertoires in COVID-19 (TCRdb year 2020). For the study in its entirety: Samples covering the acute and convalescent phases of COVID-19 were provided by collaborators in the United States, Italy and Spain. The prospective study material was composed of cDNA or gDNA derived from T cells, B-cell-depleted T cells, or PBMCs. Deeply sampled blood TCRbeta repertoires from subjects exposed to, actively infected with, or recovered from COVID-19 were included in the dataset. A freely available public database, intended as a resource for researchers studying the immune response to SARS-CoV-2, is where the repertoires were released. Samples were obtained from the ongoing ImmuneRACE study (first 160 participants) and from over 1,000 subjects provided by 6 global collaborators. A de-identified subject ID, COVID-19 status, age in years and sex were almost always included in the sample metadata. Where available, HLA class I and class II types were obtained from metadata supplied by the sample provider rather than from assay-based typing.

According to the germline V gene, CDR1 reads KGHSH and CDR2 reads LQKENI. The CDR3, from cysteine to phenylalanine, totals 13 residues. Only the CDR3 DNA stays, 39 bases, in frame from base 1. V trim: 5 bases; J trim: 6 bases; unmatched bases: 6. Results and caveats for the whole study, not just this receptor: The quantity of clinical and demographic metadata differed by source and by participant and was supplied without curation.

In Seattle, one collaborating source enrolled patients while the infection was active and tracked those patients longitudinally over the course of disease. Collaborating institutions collected whole blood in K2EDTA tubes following their own protocols. Collaborator samples were shipped for TCRbeta analysis as frozen whole blood, isolated PBMCs, or DNA extracted from either sample type. The immunoSEQ Assay, a bias-controlled multiplex PCR, was used to amplify TCRbeta CDR3 regions from genomic DNA. As for the authors' bioinformatics: Within the assay, amplification of reference gene primers was used to estimate how many nucleated cells each sample contained. Sequence reads were collapsed and filtered to measure the absolute abundance of every unique TCRbeta CDR3 rearrangement. For each sample, productive Simpson clonality was calculated by taking the square root of Simpson's diversity index across productive rearrangements. Sourced from immuneACCESS, this table was stored by TCRdb with only in-frame sequences that have V and J called. A share of the clones is absent; for the studies checked, an unresolved V gene accounts for under half, and the remainder has no known explanation. The V and J calls and clone size are taken from that table; D and trimming were inferred from the DNA. Here the sample has 350,000 to 450,000 clones; about nine tenths occur a single time. The top ten constitute approximately 1.5% of the sample.

The sample was peripheral blood. Recombination connected TRBV18 to TRBJ1-2; TRBD1 aligns with 7 central bases. The TCR sequence derives from a woman aged 40-49 years with COVID-19, enrolled during active disease. CDR3 loop: CASSKDRDNGYTF. In nucleotides, the sequence is TGTGCCAGCTCAAAAGACAGGGATAATGGCTACACCTTC.